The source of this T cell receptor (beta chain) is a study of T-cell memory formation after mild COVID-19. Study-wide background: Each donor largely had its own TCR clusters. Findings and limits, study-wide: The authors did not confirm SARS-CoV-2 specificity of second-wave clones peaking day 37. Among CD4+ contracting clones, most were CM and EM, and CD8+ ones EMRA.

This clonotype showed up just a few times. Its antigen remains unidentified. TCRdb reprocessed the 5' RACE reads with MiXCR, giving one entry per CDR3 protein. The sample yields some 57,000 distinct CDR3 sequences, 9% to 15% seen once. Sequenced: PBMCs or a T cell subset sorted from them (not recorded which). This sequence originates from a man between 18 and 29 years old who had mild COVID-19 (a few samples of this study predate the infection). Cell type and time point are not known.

In nucleotides, the CDR3 is TGTGCCAGCAGCCCCGGGGGGGGGCTCTACGAGCAGTACGTC. It encodes CASSPGGGLYEQYV. This chain uses TRBV7-6 with TRBJ2-7, with 8 positions matching TRBD2. Trimming cost V 5 bases and J 3 bases; bases outside gene matches: 6. Germline V gene data show CDR1 as SGHVS and CDR2 as FNYEAQ. CDR3 length equals 14 residues.